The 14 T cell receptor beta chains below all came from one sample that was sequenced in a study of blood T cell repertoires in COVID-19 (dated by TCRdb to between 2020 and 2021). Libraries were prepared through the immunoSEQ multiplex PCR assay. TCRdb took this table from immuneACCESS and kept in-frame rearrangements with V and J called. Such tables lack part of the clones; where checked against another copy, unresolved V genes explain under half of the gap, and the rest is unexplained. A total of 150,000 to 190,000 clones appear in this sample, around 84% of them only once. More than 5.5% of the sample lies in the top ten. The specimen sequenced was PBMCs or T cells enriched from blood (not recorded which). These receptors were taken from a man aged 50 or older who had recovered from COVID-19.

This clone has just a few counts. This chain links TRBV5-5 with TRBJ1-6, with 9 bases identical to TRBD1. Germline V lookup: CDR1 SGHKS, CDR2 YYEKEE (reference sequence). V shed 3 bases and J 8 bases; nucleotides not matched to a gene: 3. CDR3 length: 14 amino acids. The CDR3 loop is CASSWGQGHSPLHF. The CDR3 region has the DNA TGTGCCAGCAGCTGGGGACAGGGACATTCACCCCTCCACTTT.

The CDR3 DNA is TGCGCCAGCAGCGCCCGGGACAGGGATCCCTATGGCTACACCTTC. It encodes CASSARDRDPYGYTF. V and J are TRBV5-1 and TRBJ1-2; 9 bases line up with TRBD1. The CDR3 extends over 15 amino acids. V lost 4 bases and J lost 4; bases outside the gene matches: 8. Germline V CDR1 and CDR2: SGHRS, YFSETQ.

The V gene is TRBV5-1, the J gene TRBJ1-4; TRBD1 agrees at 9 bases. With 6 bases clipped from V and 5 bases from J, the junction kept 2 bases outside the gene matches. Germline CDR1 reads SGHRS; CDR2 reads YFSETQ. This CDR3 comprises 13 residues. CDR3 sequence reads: CASTTGGNEKLFF. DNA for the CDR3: TGCGCCAGCACGACAGGGGGGAATGAAAAACTGTTTTTT.

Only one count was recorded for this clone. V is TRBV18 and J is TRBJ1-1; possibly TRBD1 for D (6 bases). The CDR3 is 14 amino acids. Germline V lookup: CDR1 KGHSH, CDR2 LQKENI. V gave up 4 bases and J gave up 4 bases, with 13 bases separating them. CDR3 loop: CASSLREGGTEAFF. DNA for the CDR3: TGTGCCAGCTCACTCCGGGAGGGGGGCACTGAAGCTTTCTTT.

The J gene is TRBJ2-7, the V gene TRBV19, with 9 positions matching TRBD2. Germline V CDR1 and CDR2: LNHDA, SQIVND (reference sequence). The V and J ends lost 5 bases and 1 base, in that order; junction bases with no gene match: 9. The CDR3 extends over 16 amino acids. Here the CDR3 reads CASSLSGGRLSYEQYF. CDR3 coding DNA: TGTGCCAGTAGTTTGAGCGGGGGGCGCCTTTCCTACGAGCAGTACTTC.

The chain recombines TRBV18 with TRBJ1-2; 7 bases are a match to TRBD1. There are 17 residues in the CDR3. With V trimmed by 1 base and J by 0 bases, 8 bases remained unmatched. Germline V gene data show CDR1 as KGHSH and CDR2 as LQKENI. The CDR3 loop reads CASSPRSRDSSNYGYTF. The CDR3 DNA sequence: TGTGCCAGCTCACCACGGAGCCGGGACAGCTCTAACTATGGCTACACCTTC.

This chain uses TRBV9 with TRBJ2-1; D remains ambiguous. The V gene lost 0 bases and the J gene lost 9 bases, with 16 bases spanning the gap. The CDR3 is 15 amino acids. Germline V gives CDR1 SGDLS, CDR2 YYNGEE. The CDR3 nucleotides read TGTGCCAGCAGCGTAGAACGTTACCAGGTGACTGAGCAGTTCTTC. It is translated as CASSVERYQVTEQFF.

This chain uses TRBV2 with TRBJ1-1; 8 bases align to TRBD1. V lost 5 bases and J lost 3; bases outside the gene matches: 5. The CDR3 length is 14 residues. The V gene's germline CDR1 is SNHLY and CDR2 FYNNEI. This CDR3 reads CASSPGGADTEAFF. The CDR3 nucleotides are TGTGCCAGCAGTCCAGGGGGCGCGGACACTGAAGCTTTCTTT.

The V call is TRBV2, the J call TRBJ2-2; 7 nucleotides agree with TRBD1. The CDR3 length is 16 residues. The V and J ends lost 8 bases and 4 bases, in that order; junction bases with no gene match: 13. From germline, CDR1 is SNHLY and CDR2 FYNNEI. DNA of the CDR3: TGTGCCAGCCGCCGCGGCTACACAGGGGTCACCGGGGAGCTGTTTTTT. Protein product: CASRRGYTGVTGELFF.

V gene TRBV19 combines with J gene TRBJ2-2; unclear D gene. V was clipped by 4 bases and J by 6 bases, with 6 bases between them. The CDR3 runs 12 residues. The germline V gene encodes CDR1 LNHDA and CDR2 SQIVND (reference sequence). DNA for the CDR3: TGTGCCAGTAGTAAGAGTTCCGGGGAGCTGTTTTTT. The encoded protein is CASSKSSGELFF.

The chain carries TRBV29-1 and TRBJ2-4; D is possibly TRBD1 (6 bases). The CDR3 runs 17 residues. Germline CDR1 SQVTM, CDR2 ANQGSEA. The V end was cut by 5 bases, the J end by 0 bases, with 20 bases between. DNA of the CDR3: TGCAGCGTTTCCTCTAGGGGGAACACCCTAGCCAAAAACATTCAGTACTTC. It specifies CSVSSRGNTLAKNIQYF.

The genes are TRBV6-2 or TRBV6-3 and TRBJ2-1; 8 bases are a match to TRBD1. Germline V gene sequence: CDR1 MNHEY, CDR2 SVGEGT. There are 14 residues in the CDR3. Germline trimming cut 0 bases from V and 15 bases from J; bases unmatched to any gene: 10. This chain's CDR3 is CASSYSILRTGRFF. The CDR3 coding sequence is TGTGCCAGCAGTTACTCGATACTCCGGACAGGGCGGTTCTTC.

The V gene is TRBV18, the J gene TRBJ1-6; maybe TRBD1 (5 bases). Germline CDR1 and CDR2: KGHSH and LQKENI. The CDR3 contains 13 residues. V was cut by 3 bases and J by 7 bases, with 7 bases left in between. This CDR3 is CASSPRVNSPLHF. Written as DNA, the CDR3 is TGTGCCAGCTCACCCAGGGTGAATTCACCCCTCCACTTT.

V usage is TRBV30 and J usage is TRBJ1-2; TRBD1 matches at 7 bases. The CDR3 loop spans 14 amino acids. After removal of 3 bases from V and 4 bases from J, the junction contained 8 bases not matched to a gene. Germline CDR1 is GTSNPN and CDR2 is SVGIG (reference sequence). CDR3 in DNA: TGTGCCTGGAGCCGGGACAGCTCCTTCTATGGCTACACCTTC. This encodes CAWSRDSSFYGYTF.